Listed below are T cell receptor beta chains from one sample, sequenced in a study of PD-1 blockade in classical Hodgkin lymphoma. Repertoires were generated with immunoSEQ multiplex PCR, while TCRdb's copy carries only in-frame clones and drops some. The sample holds approximately 6,200 clones, about 89% seen once. The specimen comprised CD4+ T cells from blood, sampled before the fourth cycle of nivolumab. The receptors shown here come from a human donor with classical Hodgkin lymphoma. Each CDR3 is given with its conserved first and last residue. The order of the fields is D gene, CDR3 length, V gene, J gene, CDR3 protein. A D gene is named only where the DNA matches it firmly.

D gene: .
CDR3 length: 18
V gene: TRBV7-5
J gene: TRBJ2-6
CDR3 protein: CVRSSRSTGRSGANVLTF

D gene: TRBD1
CDR3 length: 19
V gene: TRBV19
J gene: TRBJ1-5
CDR3 protein: CASSMRGVGWTGGNQPQHF

D gene: TRBD2
CDR3 length: 18
V gene: TRBV5-6
J gene: TRBJ2-2
CDR3 protein: CASRSLGTSGSGAGELFF

D gene: TRBD2
CDR3 length: 15
V gene: TRBV30
J gene: TRBJ2-5
CDR3 protein: CAWSTGLAVQETQYF

D gene: TRBD1
CDR3 length: 16
V gene: TRBV18
J gene: TRBJ2-7
CDR3 protein: CASSPQGTGSSYEQYF

D gene: .
CDR3 length: 15
V gene: TRBV30
J gene: TRBJ2-1
CDR3 protein: CAWSVQALAYNEQFF

D gene: .
CDR3 length: 16
V gene: TRBV4-2
J gene: TRBJ2-7
CDR3 protein: CASSQDSRTYTYEQYF

D gene: .
CDR3 length: 16
V gene: TRBV6-5
J gene: TRBJ2-3
CDR3 protein: CASSYARIAVTDTQYF

D gene: TRBD2
CDR3 length: 17
V gene: TRBV28
J gene: TRBJ2-7
CDR3 protein: CASTTSGLRTSYYEQYF

D gene: TRBD1
CDR3 length: 15
V gene: TRBV27
J gene: TRBJ1-1
CDR3 protein: CASSSWTGLNTEAFF

D gene: .
CDR3 length: 14
V gene: TRBV29-1
J gene: TRBJ2-6
CDR3 protein: CSVNPGSGANVLTF

D gene: .
CDR3 length: 13
V gene: TRBV6-6
J gene: TRBJ1-1
CDR3 protein: CASSQGMQGEAFF

D gene: .
CDR3 length: 13
V gene: TRBV18
J gene: TRBJ2-7
CDR3 protein: CASSPGAPYEQYF

D gene: .
CDR3 length: 13
V gene: TRBV11-2
J gene: TRBJ1-5
CDR3 protein: CASSLSWNQPQHF

D gene: TRBD2
CDR3 length: 17
V gene: TRBV9
J gene: TRBJ2-5
CDR3 protein: CASSVGFGGGAVETQYF

D gene: .
CDR3 length: 14
V gene: TRBV5-1
J gene: TRBJ1-4
CDR3 protein: CASSLAGRGEKLFF

D gene: TRBD1
CDR3 length: 16
V gene: TRBV11-2
J gene: TRBJ2-2
CDR3 protein: CASRTAGTGGTGELFF

D gene: TRBD1
CDR3 length: 19
V gene: TRBV18
J gene: TRBJ2-6
CDR3 protein: CASSPPRTGTFSGANVLTF

D gene: TRBD1
CDR3 length: 16
V gene: TRBV6-6
J gene: TRBJ1-2
CDR3 protein: CASSYDGTGGYYGYTF

D gene: .
CDR3 length: 14
V gene: TRBV11-2
J gene: TRBJ2-7
CDR3 protein: CASSLVRGGYEQYF

D gene: .
CDR3 length: 16
V gene: TRBV11-2
J gene: TRBJ1-1
CDR3 protein: CASSLRGAVMNTEAFF

D gene: .
CDR3 length: 13
V gene: TRBV7-9
J gene: TRBJ2-3
CDR3 protein: CASSLDGTDTQYF

D gene: .
CDR3 length: 13
V gene: TRBV7-7
J gene: TRBJ1-4
CDR3 protein: CASSFSVGEKLFF

D gene: .
CDR3 length: 14
V gene: TRBV10-3
J gene: TRBJ2-1
CDR3 protein: CAIRGPGLFNEQFF

D gene: .
CDR3 length: 14
V gene: TRBV9
J gene: TRBJ1-3
CDR3 protein: CASSVGTSGNTIYF

D gene: TRBD2
CDR3 length: 14
V gene: TRBV7-6
J gene: .
CDR3 protein: CASSRTSVPYEQYF

D gene: .
CDR3 length: 15
V gene: TRBV6-5
J gene: TRBJ2-3
CDR3 protein: CASSYQGYRTDTQYF

D gene: .
CDR3 length: 14
V gene: TRBV6-5
J gene: TRBJ2-3
CDR3 protein: CASRWYVDTDTQYF

D gene: TRBD1
CDR3 length: 16
V gene: TRBV9
J gene: TRBJ1-2
CDR3 protein: CASSVWPTGVNYGYTF

D gene: .
CDR3 length: 15
V gene: TRBV5-1
J gene: TRBJ2-3
CDR3 protein: CASSSTGHITDTQYF

D gene: .
CDR3 length: 14
V gene: TRBV10-3
J gene: TRBJ2-2
CDR3 protein: CALRLGGNTGELFF

D gene: .
CDR3 length: 14
V gene: TRBV21-1
J gene: TRBJ2-3
CDR3 protein: CASSTRRNTDTQYF

D gene: .
CDR3 length: 15
V gene: TRBV5-8
J gene: TRBJ2-1
CDR3 protein: CASSLDSGFRNEQFF

D gene: .
CDR3 length: 13
V gene: TRBV19
J gene: TRBJ1-5
CDR3 protein: CASSFQSNQPQHF

D gene: TRBD2
CDR3 length: 15
V gene: TRBV6-4
J gene: TRBJ2-2
CDR3 protein: CASSRLAGVTGELFF

D gene: TRBD1
CDR3 length: 15
V gene: TRBV19
J gene: TRBJ1-5
CDR3 protein: CASSIPDRENQPQHF

D gene: TRBD1
CDR3 length: 16
V gene: TRBV5-1
J gene: TRBJ2-1
CDR3 protein: CASSPRGMVSYNEQFF